The 12 T cell receptor beta chains reported below all come from one sample, sequenced in a study of cytomegalovirus exposure and HLA in healthy donors (dated by TCRdb to 2016 to 2017). The library was produced with the immunoSEQ multiplex PCR assay. For the multiplex PCR, a mixture combining 60 forward primers for TCR Vbeta segments and 13 reverse primers for TCR Jbeta segments was used. TCRdb obtained this table from immuneACCESS and retained in-frame rearrangements with V and J assigned. These tables miss some clones; where compared with another copy, unresolved V genes account for less than half of the shortfall, and the remainder is unexplained. The sample profile shows about 120,000 clones; about 62% of them were found once. The ten largest make up approximately 8% of the sample. The sample consisted of PBMCs. The receptors were gathered from a woman between 35 and 50 years old in good health and CMV-seropositive.

J is TRBJ2-7 and V is TRBV6-6; 9 bases match TRBD1. This CDR3 spans 14 amino acids. V trimming: 5 bases; J trimming: 3 bases; junction bases outside the gene matches: 5. Germline CDR1 is MNHNY and CDR2 is SVGAGI (reference sequence). In DNA, the CDR3 is TGTGCCAGCAGTAAGGGACAGGGAAGCTACGAGCAGTACTTC. Amino acids: CASSKGQGSYEQYF.

This clone was seen a few times. This sequence joins TRBV5-4 and TRBJ2-7, with TRBD1 identical over 9 bases. Germline CDR1 is SGHNT and CDR2 is YYREEE (reference sequence). CDR3 length: 15 residues. V was clipped by 0 bases and J by 5 bases; unmatched bases: 6. CDR3 nucleotides: TGTGCCAGCAGCTTGGCCGGGACAGGGTTCGACGAGCAGTACTTC. Amino acid sequence: CASSLAGTGFDEQYF.

This sequence joins TRBV5-1 and TRBJ1-1; D remains unclear. Trimming stripped 0 bases from V and 5 bases from J, with 14 bases between. Germline V gives CDR1 SGHRS, CDR2 YFSETQ. The CDR3 has 15 amino acids. CDR3 residues: CASSLAAGSRTEAFF. The CDR3 nucleotides are TGCGCCAGCAGCTTGGCAGCGGGGAGCAGGACTGAAGCTTTCTTT.

The chain links TRBV6-4 to TRBJ1-2; 7 nucleotides line up with TRBD1. The CDR3 is 12 amino acids. With V trimmed by 6 bases and J by 2 bases, 0 bases remained unmatched. Germline loops: CDR1 MRHNA, CDR2 SNTAGT. Here the CDR3 DNA reads TGTGCCAGCAGGGGACAGAACTATGGCTACACCTTC. It translates to CASRGQNYGYTF.

This clone was found a few times. The chain links TRBV5-1 to TRBJ2-6; D unclear. Trimming removed 4 bases from V and 1 base from J, with 12 bases in between. The CDR3 extends over 16 amino acids. Germline V gives CDR1 SGHRS, CDR2 YFSETQ. The CDR3 DNA follows: TGCGCCAGCAGCCCAGAGGCTGGGTCTGGGGCCAACGTCCTGACTTTC. The encoded protein is CASSPEAGSGANVLTF.

The rearrangement uses TRBV10-3 and TRBJ1-4, with D possibly matching TRBD1 (5 bases). The CDR3 contains 13 residues. Germline assignment: CDR1 ENHRY and CDR2 SYGVKD. Trimming removed 2 bases at V and 7 bases at J, with 8 bases between. The CDR3 nucleotides are TGTGCCATCAGTGAGGGGGGGAGTGAAAAACTGTTTTTT. It translates to CAISEGGSEKLFF.

The count of this clone is one. The DNA for the CDR3 is TGCGCCAGCAGCTTCGAGCGGGAGACCCAGTACTTC. Translated, it gives CASSFERETQYF. The chain is built from TRBV5-1 and TRBJ2-5, with D tentatively TRBD2 (5 bases). Germline V gene data show CDR1 as SGHRS and CDR2 as YFSETQ. Trimming stripped 2 bases from V and 5 bases from J, with 7 bases between. This CDR3 is 12 amino acids long.

This chain uses TRBV15 with TRBJ2-6, with 9 bases lining up with TRBD1. V trimming: 8 bases; J trimming: 0 bases; junction bases outside the gene matches: 14. Germline lookup yields CDR1 LNHNV and CDR2 YYDKDF (reference sequence). This CDR3 region has 19 residues. This CDR3 reads CATRLFGQGKYSGANVLTF. The CDR3 DNA sequence: TGTGCCACCCGCCTGTTCGGACAGGGGAAATACTCTGGGGCCAACGTCCTGACTTTC.

This clone was observed once. V usage is TRBV6-4 and J usage is TRBJ2-1, with a possible D match to TRBD2 (6 bases). The CDR3 runs to 16 residues. Trimming cost V 6 bases and J 5 bases, with 20 bases left between them. Germline V lookup: CDR1 MRHNA, CDR2 SNTAGT. CDR3 region: CASSPKAGTGDNEQFF. The CDR3 region has the DNA TGTGCCAGCAGCCCCAAGGCAGGGACTGGCGACAATGAGCAGTTCTTC.

The chain combines TRBV28 with TRBJ2-1; possibly TRBD1 for D (6 bases). Germline V lookup: CDR1 MDHEN, CDR2 SYDVKM. This CDR3 comprises 13 residues. The V end was cut by 2 bases, the J end by 9 bases, with 11 bases between. The CDR3 loop reads CASSLGGQSEQFF. DNA for the CDR3: TGTGCCAGCAGTTTAGGTGGACAGAGTGAGCAGTTCTTC.

This chain uses TRBV29-1 with TRBJ2-7, with 9 bases matching TRBD1. The V and J ends lost 4 bases and 7 bases, in that order; junction bases with no gene match: 5. There are 12 residues in the CDR3. CDR1 SQVTM and CDR2 ANQGSEA come from the germline V gene. The CDR3 coding sequence is TGCAGCGTTGGACAGGGGGTCTTAGAGCAGTACTTC. Translated, it gives CSVGQGVLEQYF.

The gene calls are TRBV7-9 and TRBJ2-2; D not resolved. The CDR3 is 15 residues long. Germline CDR1 reads SEHNR; CDR2 reads FQNEAQ (reference sequence). Deletions cut 1 base from V and 1 base from J, with 7 bases between. CDR3 DNA sequence: TGTGCCAGCAGCTTAGGAGGATTGAACACCGGGGAGCTGTTTTTT. This encodes CASSLGGLNTGELFF.